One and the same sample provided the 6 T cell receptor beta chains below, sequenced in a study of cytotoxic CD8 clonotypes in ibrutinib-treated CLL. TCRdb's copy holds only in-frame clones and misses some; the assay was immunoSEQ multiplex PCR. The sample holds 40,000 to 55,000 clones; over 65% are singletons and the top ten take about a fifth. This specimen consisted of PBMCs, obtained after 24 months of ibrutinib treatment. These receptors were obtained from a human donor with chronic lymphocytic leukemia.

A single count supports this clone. The CDR3 region has the DNA TGTGCCAGCAGTTCACTAGCGGGGCCCAATGAGCAGTTCTTC. Its translation is CASSSLAGPNEQFF. The rearrangement joins TRBV27 to TRBJ2-1; 10 bases line up with TRBD2. Losses at the gene ends were 4 bases for V and 6 bases for J; bases not matched to a gene: 3. The CDR3 has 14 residues. Germline lookup yields CDR1 MNHEY and CDR2 SMNVEV (reference sequence).

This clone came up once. CDR3 sequence reads: CASSPFWLAGGYEQYF. The CDR3 DNA is TGTGCCAGCTCACCCTTTTGGTTAGCGGGAGGGTACGAGCAGTACTTC. The chain links TRBV18 to TRBJ2-7, with TRBD2 matching over 11 bases. The CDR3 length is 16 residues. V dropped 3 bases and J dropped 4; count of bases not matched to a gene: 8. Germline V CDR1 and CDR2: KGHSH, LQKENI.

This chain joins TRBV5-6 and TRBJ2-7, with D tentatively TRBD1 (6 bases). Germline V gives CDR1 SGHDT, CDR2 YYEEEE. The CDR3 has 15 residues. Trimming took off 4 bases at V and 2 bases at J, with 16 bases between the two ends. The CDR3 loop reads CASSPLGKGAYEQYF. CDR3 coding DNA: TGTGCCAGCAGCCCTCTGGGGAAGGGGGCCTACGAGCAGTACTTC.

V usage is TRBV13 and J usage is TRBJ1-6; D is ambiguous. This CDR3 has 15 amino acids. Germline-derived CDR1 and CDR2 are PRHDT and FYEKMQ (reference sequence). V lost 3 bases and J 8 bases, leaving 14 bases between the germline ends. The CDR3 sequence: CASSFNRGRDSPLHF. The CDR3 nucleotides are TGTGCCAGCAGCTTTAACCGAGGGCGGGATTCACCCCTCCACTTT.

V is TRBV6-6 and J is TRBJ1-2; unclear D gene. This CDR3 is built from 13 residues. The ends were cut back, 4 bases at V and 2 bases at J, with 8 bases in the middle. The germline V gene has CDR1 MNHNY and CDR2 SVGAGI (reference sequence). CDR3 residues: CASSSDGNYGYTF. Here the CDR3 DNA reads TGTGCCAGCAGTTCGGACGGCAACTATGGCTACACCTTC.

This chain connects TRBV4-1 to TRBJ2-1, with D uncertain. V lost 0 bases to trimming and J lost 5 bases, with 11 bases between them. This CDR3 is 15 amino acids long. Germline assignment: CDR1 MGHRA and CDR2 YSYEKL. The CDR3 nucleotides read TGCGCCAGCAGCCAAGATTATGGGCCAAACAATGAGCAGTTCTTC. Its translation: CASSQDYGPNNEQFF.